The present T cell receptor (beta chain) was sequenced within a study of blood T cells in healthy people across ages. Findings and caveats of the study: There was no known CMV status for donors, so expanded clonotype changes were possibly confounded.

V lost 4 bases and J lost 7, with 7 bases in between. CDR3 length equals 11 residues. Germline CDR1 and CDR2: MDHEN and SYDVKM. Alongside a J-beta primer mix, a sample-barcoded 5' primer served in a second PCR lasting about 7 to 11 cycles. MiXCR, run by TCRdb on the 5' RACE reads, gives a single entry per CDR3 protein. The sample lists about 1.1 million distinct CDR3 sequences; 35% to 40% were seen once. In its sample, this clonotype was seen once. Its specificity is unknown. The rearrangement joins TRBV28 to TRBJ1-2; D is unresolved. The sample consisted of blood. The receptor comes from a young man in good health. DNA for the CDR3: TGTGCCAGCAGTTCCGAGGGTGGCTACACCTTC. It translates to CASSSEGGYTF.